This T cell receptor (beta chain) was sequenced for a study of monozygotic twins with inflammatory bowel disease (dated by TCRdb to the late 2010s). As for the study more broadly: The full study comprised around 28 monozygotic twin pairs: nine German pairs (four IBD-concordant, five IBD-discordant) and 19 IBD-discordant Danish pairs. Within discordant pairs, disease-associated traits were sought mainly by comparing IBD patients with their genetically identical healthy co-twins. Each individual had, on average, about 151 000 unique TCRalpha sequences and 181 000 unique TCRbeta sequences available for analysis.

From each donor, a roughly 2.4 ml peripheral blood sample was collected into PAXgene tubes and kept at -80 degrees C. Total RNA was isolated from whole blood with the PAXgene blood miRNA kit on an automated QIAcube, without T cell sorting. Peripheral blood from monozygotic twin pairs, either concordant or discordant for inflammatory bowel disease, underwent deep TCRalpha and TCRbeta repertoire profiling that used unique molecular barcoding. For every twin pair, smoking habits were documented, and each individual was categorised as a current, former or never smoker. The investigation overall reported the following: TCRbeta repertoire diversity, by inverse Simpson index, was decreased in IBD patients compared with their healthy co-twins. Repertoire similarity did not differ between concordant and discordant twins, possibly due to limited statistical power. Distinction between different T cell subtypes could not be achieved in the analysis. Background noise and inter-individual variability may have been introduced into the repertoires by the differing immunosuppressive treatments among patients. Fewer clonotypes were shared with other individuals by IBD patients than by healthy twins, most markedly in patients showing signs of disease activity. No single strong signal or clonotype linked to IBD turned up in the results, so the idea that one exists was not supported.

Library prep was done by 5' RACE. Preparation of each TCR library used 3,000 to 4,000 ng of total RNA. For each sample, cDNA was synthesized in eight separate reactions using SMARTScribe reverse transcriptase. Unique molecular identifiers containing a 6-nucleotide sample barcode were introduced through template switching during cDNA synthesis. Two nested PCRs of roughly 16 and 10 cycles amplified the TCRalpha and TCRbeta cDNA, and bead purification followed each PCR. Before amplification, cDNA was treated with uracil DNA-glycosylase and purified using the QIAquick PCR purification kit. The second PCR added Illumina TruSeq-compatible adapters along with sample-specific barcodes. Library quality and concentration were checked on TapeStation and Qubit, and libraries were pooled at around 5.3 ng each. Sequencing of pooled libraries was carried out on an Illumina HiSeq2500 single-index Rapid Run using 2 x 100 bp reads and custom sequencing primers. The paper's data handling went like this. PCR and sequencing errors were corrected by UMI-based consensus assembly using MiGEC version 1.2.6. MiXCR version 2.1.1 handled V(D)J alignment, clonotype assembly and CDR3 extraction. Gene usage, clonotype sharing and MAIT/NKT TCR abundance were normalised by analysing the top 1000, 10 000 and 20 000 clonotypes per sample. Diversity was computed as the inverse Simpson index with the vegan R package after downsampling to 27 000 UMIs. Paired Mann-Whitney U tests on discordant twin pairs were used, with Benjamini-Hochberg multiple-testing correction. TCRdb reprocessed the reads; each CDR3 protein sequence makes one entry, and DNA is unavailable. TCRdb's processing, not the authors', yielded these V and J calls. The table for this sample shows some 150,000 distinct CDR3 sequences. The ten largest account for roughly 7.4% of the sample.

Including cysteine and phenylalanine, the CDR3 has 14 amino acids. No DNA has been recorded. CDR1 and CDR2 (DFQATT, SNEGSKA) derive from the germline V gene (reference sequence). As for this clonotype: No antigen is known for it.

This sequence originates from a human donor with ulcerative colitis or Crohn's disease, or a healthy co-twin of an affected twin (not recorded which). The sample comprised blood. Recombination connected TRBV20-1 to TRBJ2-1; TCRdb's D call of TRBD2 is untestable without DNA. This receptor has the CDR3 CSARRAGGPVEQFF.